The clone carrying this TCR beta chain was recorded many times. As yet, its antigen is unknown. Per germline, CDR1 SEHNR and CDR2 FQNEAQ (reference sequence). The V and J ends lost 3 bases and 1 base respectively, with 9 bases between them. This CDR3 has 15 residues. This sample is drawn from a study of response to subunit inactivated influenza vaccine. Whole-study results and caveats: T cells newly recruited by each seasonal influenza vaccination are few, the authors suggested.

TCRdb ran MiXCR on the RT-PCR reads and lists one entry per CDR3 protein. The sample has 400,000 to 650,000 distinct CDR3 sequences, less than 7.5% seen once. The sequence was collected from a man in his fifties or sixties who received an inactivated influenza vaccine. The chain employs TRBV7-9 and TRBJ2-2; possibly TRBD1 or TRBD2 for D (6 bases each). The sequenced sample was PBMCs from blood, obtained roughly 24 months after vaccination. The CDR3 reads CASSFGGVNTGELFF. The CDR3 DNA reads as TGTGCCAGCAGCTTCGGGGGCGTGAACACCGGGGAGCTGTTTTTT.